This TCR beta chain was sequenced in a study of breast tumors, draining lymph nodes, adjacent tissues. The CDR3 length is 14 residues. The germline V gene has CDR1 SGHVS and CDR2 FQNEAQ. V was shortened by 1 base and J by 4 bases, with 8 bases between the two germline ends. This clonotype was found many times. No antigen is known for it. Breast cancer patients provided tissue from their axillary draining lymph nodes. One entry per CDR3 protein results from TCRdb running MiXCR on the multiplex PCR reads. This sample has nearly 110,000 distinct CDR3 sequences, with under 40% found just once. The study, taken as a whole, reports: Tumor repertoires ranked between lymph nodes and nontumor tissue in diversity, with V and J gene preferences. Tumor and nontumor repertoires were significantly more similar in luminal-like than in basal-like breast cancer. Data only fit, rather than demonstrated, lymph node origin of most tumor T cells.

The chain employs TRBV7-8 and TRBJ1-3; D gene unclear. The sequenced sample consisted of axillary lymph node tissue. The source of this sequence is a female donor with breast cancer. Some clones in this sample may be carry-over from other donors' samples. The CDR3 sequence is CASSLVDTGNTIYF. The CDR3 DNA follows: TGTGCCAGCAGCTTAGTGGATACCGGAAACACCATATATTTT.